This note documents a single TCR beta chain sequence. The sample originates from a study of blood T cell repertoires in COVID-19. Study-wide context: The United States, Italy and Spain provided the acute and convalescent COVID-19 samples. The analysed material was cDNA or gDNA that came from T cells, B-cell-depleted T cells, or PBMCs.

In the original analysis: It was from reference gene primer amplification that nucleated cell counts were estimated. Here immunoSEQ multiplex PCR was the method, and the copy in TCRdb shows in-frame clones only, minus some. From that table come the V and J calls and clone size; the DNA was used to work out D and trimming. The sample records 310,000 or so clones, roughly 90% being singletons. The sample consisted of peripheral blood. The TCR was taken from a woman aged 45 to 65 with active or convalescent COVID-19.

The CDR3 loop reads CSASRRGRPLDTQYF. The CDR3 bases are TGCAGTGCTAGTAGACGGGGGAGACCTTTAGATACGCAGTATTTT. V usage is TRBV20-1 and J usage is TRBJ2-3; D might be TRBD2 (6 bases). The V gene's germline CDR1 is DFQATT and CDR2 SNEGSKA (reference sequence). The length of the CDR3 is 15 residues. The ends were cut back, 3 bases at V and 5 bases at J, with 18 bases in the middle.